This T cell receptor (beta chain) was recovered during a study of beta chain features in type 1 diabetes. Study-level points and caveats: Whether TCRB rearrangement is influenced by HLA type was left unresolved in this analysis. Shortening that was moderate but significant affected the TCRB CDR3s of Type 1 diabetes patients in all four CD4+ subsets.

This clone was counted only a few times. The antigen remains undetermined. Every bit of the isolated RNA underwent reverse transcription, so sequencing read expressed TCRB transcripts. The data were produced by immunoSEQ multiplex PCR, yet TCRdb's version contains in-frame clones alone and is incomplete. The data show 860,000 or so clones, roughly a sixth seen once. J gave up 1 base and V 5 bases, and 12 bases lay outside the gene matches. The CDR3 length is 17 residues. Each donor gave one heparinised blood draw averaging around 0.12 L. Material for sequencing was naive CD4+ T cells from blood. The receptor's source is a woman under 30 in good health. V and J are TRBV23-1 and TRBJ2-3; 7 bases map to TRBD2. TRBV23-1 is filed as an ORF, its function uncertain. The CDR3: CASSARRGLNCTDTQYF. DNA of the CDR3: TGCGCCAGCAGTGCAAGGCGGGGGTTAAATTGCACAGATACGCAGTATTTT.